A single sample gave rise to the 11 T cell receptor beta chains below, sequenced in a study of CD8+ T cells in alopecia areata. Isolated RNA was reverse transcribed into cDNA used as the sequencing template. Produced via immunoSEQ multiplex PCR; TCRdb's table is partial and in-frame only. This sample carries about 120,000 clones, none of them present only once. The sequencing input was lesional skin. The receptors come from a C3H/HeJ mouse with alopecia areata. For this mouse line, the MHC haplotype is H2-k.

This clone appeared many times. Gene names and germline match the mouse. The CDR3 end lies 4 residues beyond the end of the read and is filled in from the germline J gene. The chain uses TRBV19 and TRBJ1-4; TRBD1 agrees at 10 bases. Trimming took 5 bases from V and 4 from J; bases not matched to a gene: 5. The CDR3 extends over 15 amino acids. The germline gives CDR1 FNHDT, CDR2 SITEND (reference sequence). The CDR3 reads CASSQTGGLNERLFF. Incomplete CDR3 DNA: TGTGCCAGCAGCCAGACAGGGGGCCTCAACGAA.

A few counts support this clone. Mouse gene names apply. Sequencing ends 4 residues short of the CDR3 end; the germline J gene provides the rest. This chain uses TRBV17 with TRBJ2-3; a weak D match, TRBD1 (5 bases). Trimming pared 1 base from V and 0 bases from J, leaving 8 bases between. CDR1 is MNHDT and CDR2 is YYDKIL in the germline V gene. The CDR3 has 15 residues. CDR3 region: CASSRVAGSAETLYF. The part of the CDR3 DNA that was read is TGTGCTAGCAGTAGAGTGGCAGGGAGTGCAGAA.

In regard to this clone: Germline and genes: mouse. Coverage ceases 4 residues before the CDR3 finishes, and the germline J gene fills in the end. This chain connects TRBV13-1 to TRBJ2-5, with TRBD2 matching over 7 bases. Looked up from germline, CDR1 is NSHNY and CDR2 is SYGAGN. The CDR3 totals 15 residues. J was trimmed by 0 bases and V by 2 bases; bases with no gene match: 3. The sequenced CDR3 bases are TGTGCCAGCAGTGAGACTGGGAGAAACCAAGAC. Translation gives CASSETGRNQD. The whole CDR3 protein is CASSETGRNQDTQYF.

This clone was picked up a small number of times. The protein recorded in TCRdb does not match the translated DNA at residue 12; the protein presented here comes from translating the DNA. Genes and germline are mouse. The read terminates 3 residues before the CDR3 end, so the remaining end is supplied by the germline J gene. This chain connects TRBV19 to TRBJ1-6; D ambiguous. TRBJ1-6 is treated as an ORF (open reading frame) with a function not yet certain. Trimming removed 1 base from V and 5 bases from J, with 10 bases in between. Per the germline V gene, CDR1 is FNHDT and CDR2 is SITEND (reference sequence). This CDR3 has 15 amino acids. The CDR3 DNA, read in part, is TGTGCCAGCAGTATAACAGTACAAAATAATTCGCCC. It is translated as CASSITVQNNSP. The whole CDR3 sequence reads CASSITVQNNSPLYF.

This clone occurred a few times. Germline and genes: mouse. The CDR3 end is not reached by the read, which stops 4 residues before it; the germline J gene fills it in. V gene TRBV1 combines with J gene TRBJ2-4, with TRBD2 matching 10 bases. CDR1 and CDR2 from the germline V gene are NSQYPW and LRSPGD (reference sequence). The CDR3 is made up of 17 amino acids. J was trimmed by 2 bases and V by 1 base; bases with no gene match: 6. CDR3 in amino acids: CTCSAVLGGRDQNTLYF. The CDR3 bases that were read are TGCACCTGCAGTGCAGTTCTGGGGGGGCGGGATCAAAAC.

This clone showed up just a few times. The protein listed by TCRdb differs at residue 12 from the translated DNA, so the DNA translation is shown. Gene and germline names: mouse. The CDR3 is cut off 3 residues early in the read; its end comes from the germline J gene. V and J are TRBV1 and TRBJ1-3, with D unclear. Trimming left V 1 base short and J 1 base short, with 8 bases between. This CDR3 contains 15 residues. CDR1 and CDR2 (germline): NSQYPW, LRSPGD (reference sequence). The sequenced part of the CDR3 DNA is TGCACCTGCAGTGCAGGGGGAGTATCTGGAAATACG. Translated, it gives CTCSAGGVSGNT. The whole CDR3 is CTCSAGGVSGNTLYF.

This clone was observed a handful of times. The genes and germline here are from mouse. The read is 4 residues too short to cover the CDR3 end, so that end is filled in from the germline J gene. The J gene is TRBJ2-2, the V gene TRBV13-3; 10 bases are a match to TRBD2. Germline V gene sequence: CDR1 NNHDY, CDR2 SYVADS. The CDR3 runs 15 residues. CDR3 loop: CASSSGTGVYGQLYF. The CDR3 bases that were read are TGTGCCAGCAGTTCTGGGACTGGGGTCTACGGG.

This clone was picked up many times. The protein in this entry is translated from the DNA; at residue 12 it differs from the protein listed in TCRdb. Gene names are the mouse ones. Read data end 3 residues before the CDR3 end; the end is taken from the germline J gene. The rearrangement joins TRBV1 to TRBJ1-6; a possible D gene is TRBD1 (5 bases). TRBJ1-6 is recorded as an ORF, its role being uncertain. Deletions cut 4 bases from V and 0 bases from J, with 7 bases between. Looked up from germline, CDR1 is NSQYPW and CDR2 is LRSPGD (reference sequence). CDR3 length: 15 residues. This CDR3 is CTCSDRNSYNSPLYF. CDR3 DNA, as far as it was read: TGCACCTGCAGTGACAGGAATTCCTATAATTCGCCC.

Concerning this clone: Mouse names are used for the genes. The CDR3 extends 4 residues past the end of the read, so its final part is completed from the germline J gene. The V gene is TRBV13-3, the J gene TRBJ2-7; TRBD1 is a possible D gene (6 bases). The CDR3 has 12 amino acids. CDR1 is NNHDY, CDR2 SYVADS, per germline. The CDR3 spells CASSATGNEQYF. The part of the CDR3 DNA that was read is TGTGCCAGCAGCGCCACAGGGAAT.

This clone showed up just a few times. There is a difference at residue 11 between the TCRdb protein and the DNA translation, so the protein given here was translated from the DNA. Mouse germline and gene names are used. The CDR3 extends 3 residues past the end of the read, so its final part is completed from the germline J gene. This chain connects TRBV13-1 to TRBJ1-6, with 7 bases fitting TRBD1. TRBJ1-6 is annotated as an ORF whose role is uncertain. V was clipped by 4 bases and J by 6 bases; unmatched bases: 4. CDR3 length: 14 residues. From germline, CDR1 is NSHNY and CDR2 SYGAGN. CDR3 bases read: TGTGCCAGCAGTTTTGACAGGGCTAATTCGCCC. Residues: CASSFDRANSP. From start to end, the CDR3 is CASSFDRANSPLYF.

This clone was observed many times. The gene symbols are mouse symbols. The read gets to within 4 residues of the CDR3 end, and the germline J gene fills in the rest. The chain is built from TRBV13-1 and TRBJ2-7; 11 bases line up with TRBD2. With 7 bases clipped from V and 3 bases from J, the junction kept 3 bases outside the gene matches. Germline CDR1 and CDR2: NSHNY and SYGAGN. The CDR3 contains 13 residues. This chain's CDR3 is CASSGLGVYEQYF. CDR3 DNA (partial): TGTGCCAGCTCGGGACTGGGGGTCTAT.